One sample yielded the 20 T cell receptor beta chains listed below, sequenced in a study of CXCR3-negative and CXCR3-positive naive CD8 T cells. UMI-tagged TRB cDNA libraries were built via 5' RACE. TCRdb reanalyzed the 5' RACE reads, giving one entry per CDR3 protein sequence and no DNA. Here the sample table reports over 100,000 distinct CDR3 sequences. Sequencing was carried out using naive CXCR3- CD8+ T cells from blood. Subset here: CD45RO-CCR7+CD27+CD95- naive CD8+ T cells lacking CXCR3 (TNR3-). These receptors originate from a human donor in good health. Some clones in this sample may be carry-over from other donors' samples.

This chain joins TRBV5-5 and TRBJ1-5; without DNA, the TCRdb call of TRBD1 cannot be checked. There are 15 residues in the CDR3. Germline lookup yields CDR1 SGHKS and CDR2 YYEKEE (reference sequence). The CDR3 sequence is CASSWGTGGNQPQHF.

The gene calls are TRBV2 and TRBJ2-1; TCRdb returns TRBD1, unconfirmable since there is no DNA. CDR1 SNHLY and CDR2 FYNNEI come from the germline V gene. This CDR3 has 14 residues. The CDR3 loop reads CASSDVTGGNEQFF. Filled out from reference TRBV2 and TRBJ2-1, the complete variable domain reads EPEVTQTPSHQVTQMGQEVILRCVPISNHLYFYWYRQILGQKVEFLVSFYNNEISEKSEIFDDQFSVERPDGSNFTLKIRSTKLEDSAMYFCASSDVTGGNEQFFGPGTRLTVL.

V and J are TRBV18 and TRBJ2-1. The CDR3 is 17 residues long. CDR1 is KGHSH, CDR2 LQKENI, per germline. The chain's CDR3 is CASSPPMRDGTYNEQFF.

The chain is built from TRBV5-1 and TRBJ2-1. CDR3 size: 13 residues. The germline CDR1 and CDR2 sequences are SGHRS and YFSETQ. This CDR3 is CASSLVGVNEQFF. The full variable domain, rest sourced from reference TRBV5-1 and TRBJ2-1, is KAGVTQTPRYLIKTRGQQVTLSCSPISGHRSVSWYQQTPGQGLQFLFEYFSETQRNKGNFPGRFSGRQFSNSRSEMNVSTLELGDSALYLCASSLVGVNEQFFGPGTRLTVL.

The V gene is TRBV7-9, the J gene TRBJ2-7; TCRdb's D call, TRBD1, is unchecked because there is no DNA. CDR1 and CDR2 (germline): SEHNR, FQNEAQ (reference sequence). This CDR3 has 14 amino acids. CDR3: CASSAQGFPYEQYF. Looking up the rest from reference TRBV7-9 and TRBJ2-7 gives the full variable domain: DTGVSQNPRHKITKRGQNVTFRCDPISEHNRLYWYRQTLGQGPEFLTYFQNEAQLEKSRLLSDRFSAERPKGSFSTLEIQRTEQGDSAMYLCASSAQGFPYEQYFGPGTRLTVT.

V usage is TRBV4-3 and J usage is TRBJ1-1; there is no DNA to check the TCRdb D call of TRBD1. The CDR3 length is 14 residues. Germline CDR1 LGHNA, CDR2 YSLEER. CDR3 sequence reads: CASSQVRENTEAFF.

The chain joins TRBV5-1 to TRBJ1-1; the TCRdb D gene call, TRBD1, has no DNA to confirm it. CDR3 length: 14 amino acids. From germline, CDR1 is SGHRS and CDR2 YFSETQ. The CDR3 loop is CASSLEGQGVEAFF.

The CDR3 spells CASASWDRGHEQYF. V gene TRBV6-6 combines with J gene TRBJ2-7; TCRdb's D call of TRBD1 is untestable without DNA. This CDR3 is 14 amino acids long. Germline values: CDR1 MNHNY, CDR2 SVGAGI (reference sequence).

V is TRBV7-6 and J is TRBJ2-5; TCRdb picks TRBD1, but there is no DNA to check that call. This CDR3 is built from 13 residues. Per the germline V gene, CDR1 is SGHVS and CDR2 is FNYEAQ. CDR3 loop: CASSLVGAETQYF.

This chain's CDR3 is CASSTGGDQPQHF. The J gene is TRBJ1-5, the V gene TRBV14; the D call from TCRdb, TRBD1, cannot be confirmed without DNA. Per germline, CDR1 SGHDN and CDR2 FVKESK. The CDR3 spans 13 residues.

CDR3 residues: CSVEPSTGRTDTQYF. The chain uses TRBV29-1 and TRBJ2-3; TCRdb proposes TRBD1, but this gene call is untestable without DNA. The germline V gene has CDR1 SQVTM and CDR2 ANQGSEA. The CDR3 has 15 residues.

V usage is TRBV7-7 and J usage is TRBJ1-1. Germline V gene sequence: CDR1 SSHAT, CDR2 FNYEAQ (reference sequence). The CDR3 extends over 14 amino acids. The chain's CDR3 is CASSLYSGHPEAFF.

The chain combines TRBV7-2 with TRBJ2-3; TCRdb's D gene call, TRBD2, goes unchecked for lack of DNA. Germline CDR1 reads SGHTA; CDR2 reads FQGNSA. CDR3 size: 18 residues. CDR3 region: CASSLVPDGGGITDTQYF.

The CDR3 loop reads CSGRALSGFYNEQFF. The chain carries TRBV20-1 and TRBJ2-1; without DNA, the TCRdb call of TRBD2 cannot be checked. Germline assignment: CDR1 DFQATT and CDR2 SNEGSKA (reference sequence). This CDR3 has 15 residues.

The chain recombines TRBV19 with TRBJ2-1; absent DNA, TCRdb's TRBD1 call cannot be checked. The CDR3 has 14 amino acids. CDR1 and CDR2 from the germline V gene are LNHDA and SQIVND (reference sequence). CDR3 sequence reads: CASTSGGPYNEQFF.

V gene TRBV9 combines with J gene TRBJ2-3. CDR3 size: 13 residues. The germline V gene encodes CDR1 SGDLS and CDR2 YYNGEE. The CDR3 reads CASSVGGMTPQYF. Based on the CDR3 plus reference TRBV9 and TRBJ2-3, the full variable domain is DSGVTQTPKHLITATGQRVTLRCSPRSGDLSVYWYQQSLDQGLQFLIQYYNGEERAKGNILERFSAQQFPDLHSELNLSSLELGDSALYFCASSVGGMTPQYFGPGTRLTVL.

The chain joins TRBV19 to TRBJ2-2; TCRdb lists TRBD2, though no DNA is available to test this call. This CDR3 has 15 residues. From germline, CDR1 is LNHDA and CDR2 SQIVND (reference sequence). The CDR3 spells CASSGPSANTGELFF.

CDR3: CSARPSPNEQFF. The genes are TRBV29-1 and TRBJ2-1; lacking DNA, the TRBD1 call made by TCRdb goes unchecked. The CDR3 has 12 amino acids. In germline, CDR1 is SQVTM, CDR2 ANQGSEA.

V usage is TRBV7-9 and J usage is TRBJ1-2; TCRdb reports TRBD1, a call that lacks DNA to check it against. CDR3 length: 16 amino acids. From germline, CDR1 is SEHNR and CDR2 FQNEAQ (reference sequence). The CDR3 spells CASSNLGTGGGYGYTF.

The chain carries TRBV4-3 and TRBJ2-1; as DNA is missing, the TRBD1 call by TCRdb cannot be tested. CDR1 and CDR2 from the germline V gene are LGHNA and YSLEER. This CDR3 spans 17 amino acids. The CDR3 sequence: CASSQDVSRNGGTEQFF.